The source of this TCR beta chain is a study of human T cells and chemical hapten exposure. TCRdb redid the calling of the RACE reads with MiXCR, one entry per CDR3 protein. The sample lists 150,000 to 200,000 distinct CDR3 sequences, 13% to 15% seen once, with less than 2% in the top ten. This clonotype was counted many times. Noted time point: patch test 1, 2 weeks after DPC sensitization. Treatment indicated: therapeutic diphenylcyclopropenone sensitization with weekly scalp DPC. The sequence was collected from a woman in her 30s with alopecia areata. Some clones in this sample may be carry-over from other donors' samples. The source material was whole blood, sampled in connection with sensitization to the hapten diphenylcyclopropenone (DPC).

The CDR3 sequence is CSVWGDGSYNEQFF. In nucleotides, the CDR3 is TGCAGCGTTTGGGGCGATGGCTCCTACAATGAGCAGTTCTTC. This rearrangement joins TRBV29-1 to TRBJ2-1, with D possibly matching TRBD1 (5 bases). The CDR3 runs to 14 residues. The ends were cut back, 5 bases at V and 0 bases at J, with 11 bases in the middle. Germline lookup yields CDR1 SQVTM and CDR2 ANQGSEA.